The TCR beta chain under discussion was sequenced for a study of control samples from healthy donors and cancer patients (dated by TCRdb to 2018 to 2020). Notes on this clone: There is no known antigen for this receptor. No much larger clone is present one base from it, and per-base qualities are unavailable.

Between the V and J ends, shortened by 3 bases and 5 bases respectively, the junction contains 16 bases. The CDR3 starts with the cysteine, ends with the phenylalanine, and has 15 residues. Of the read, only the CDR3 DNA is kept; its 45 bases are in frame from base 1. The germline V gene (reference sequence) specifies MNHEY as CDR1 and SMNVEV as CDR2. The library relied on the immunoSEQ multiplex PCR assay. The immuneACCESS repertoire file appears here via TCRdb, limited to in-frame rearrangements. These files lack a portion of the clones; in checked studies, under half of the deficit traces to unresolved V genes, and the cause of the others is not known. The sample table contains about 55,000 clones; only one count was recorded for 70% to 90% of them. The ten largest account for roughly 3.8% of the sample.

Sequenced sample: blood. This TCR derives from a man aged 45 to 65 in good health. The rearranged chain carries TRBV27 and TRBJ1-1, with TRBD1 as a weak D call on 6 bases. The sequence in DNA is TGTGCCAGCAGTTTGTCGACAGGAAGGGGTACTGAAGCTTTCTTT. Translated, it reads CASSLSTGRGTEAFF.